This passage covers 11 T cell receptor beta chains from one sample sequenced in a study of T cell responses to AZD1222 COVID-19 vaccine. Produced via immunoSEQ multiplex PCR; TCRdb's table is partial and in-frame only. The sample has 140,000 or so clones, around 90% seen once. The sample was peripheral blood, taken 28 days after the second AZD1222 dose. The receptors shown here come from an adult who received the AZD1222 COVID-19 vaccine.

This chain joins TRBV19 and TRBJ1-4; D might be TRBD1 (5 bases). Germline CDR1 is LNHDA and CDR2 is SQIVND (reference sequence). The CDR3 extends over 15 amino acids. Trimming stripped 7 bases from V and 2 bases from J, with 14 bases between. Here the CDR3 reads CASKKLEGTNEKLFF. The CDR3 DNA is TGTGCCAGTAAGAAGTTGGAGGGGACTAATGAAAAACTGTTTTTT.

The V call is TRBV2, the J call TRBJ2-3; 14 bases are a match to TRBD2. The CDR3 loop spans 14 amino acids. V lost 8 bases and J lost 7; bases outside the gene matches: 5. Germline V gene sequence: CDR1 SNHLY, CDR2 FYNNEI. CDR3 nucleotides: TGTGCCAGCCTGGGACTAGCGGGAGCAAATACGCAGTATTTT. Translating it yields CASLGLAGANTQYF. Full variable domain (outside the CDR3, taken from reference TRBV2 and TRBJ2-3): EPEVTQTPSHQVTQMGQEVILRCVPISNHLYFYWYRQILGQKVEFLVSFYNNEISEKSEIFDDQFSVERPDGSNFTLKIRSTKLEDSAMYFCASLGLAGANTQYFGPGTRLTVL.

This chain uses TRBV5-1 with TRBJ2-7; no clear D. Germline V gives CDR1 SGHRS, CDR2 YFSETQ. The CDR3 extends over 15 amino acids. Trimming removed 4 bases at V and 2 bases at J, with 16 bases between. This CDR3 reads CASSQRSDLPYEQYF. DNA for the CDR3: TGCGCCAGCAGCCAACGCTCAGACCTTCCCTACGAGCAGTACTTC.

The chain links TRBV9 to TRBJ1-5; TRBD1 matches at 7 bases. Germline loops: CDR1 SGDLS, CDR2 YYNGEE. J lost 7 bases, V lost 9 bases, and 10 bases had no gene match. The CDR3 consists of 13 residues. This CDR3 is CAIRQGRGQPQHF. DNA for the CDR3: TGTGCCATAAGACAGGGCAGGGGCCAGCCCCAGCATTTT.

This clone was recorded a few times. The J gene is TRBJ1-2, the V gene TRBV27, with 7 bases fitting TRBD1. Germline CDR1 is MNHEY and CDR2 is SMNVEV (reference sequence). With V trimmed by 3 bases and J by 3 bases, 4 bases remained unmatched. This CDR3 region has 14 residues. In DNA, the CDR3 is TGTGCCAGCAGTTTTTCAGGGGGGGACTATGGCTACACCTTC. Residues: CASSFSGGDYGYTF.

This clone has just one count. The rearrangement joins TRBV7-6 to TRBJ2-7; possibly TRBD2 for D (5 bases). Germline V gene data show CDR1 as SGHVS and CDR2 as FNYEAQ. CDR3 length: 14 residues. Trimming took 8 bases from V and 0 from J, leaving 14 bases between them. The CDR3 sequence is CASRGSPSSYEQYF. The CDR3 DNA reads TGTGCCAGCCGCGGGTCCCCGAGCTCCTACGAGCAGTACTTC.

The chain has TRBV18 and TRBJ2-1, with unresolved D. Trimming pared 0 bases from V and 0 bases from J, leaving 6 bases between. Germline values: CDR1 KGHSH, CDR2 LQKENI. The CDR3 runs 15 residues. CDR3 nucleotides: TGTGCCAGCTCACCACCCCTTGGCTCCTACAATGAGCAGTTCTTC. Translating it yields CASSPPLGSYNEQFF. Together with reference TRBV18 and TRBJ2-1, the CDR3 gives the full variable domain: NAGVMQNPRHLVRRRGQEARLRCSPMKGHSHVYWYRQLPEEGLKFMVYLQKENIIDESGMPKERFSAEFPKEGPSILRIQQVVRGDSAAYFCASSPPLGSYNEQFFGPGTRLTVL.

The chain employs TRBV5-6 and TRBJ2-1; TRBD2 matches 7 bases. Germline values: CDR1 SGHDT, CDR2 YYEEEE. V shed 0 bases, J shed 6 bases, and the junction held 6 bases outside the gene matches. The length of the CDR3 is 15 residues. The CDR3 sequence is CASSLVAGDGNEQFF. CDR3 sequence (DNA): TGTGCCAGCAGCTTGGTGGCGGGAGACGGCAATGAGCAGTTCTTC.

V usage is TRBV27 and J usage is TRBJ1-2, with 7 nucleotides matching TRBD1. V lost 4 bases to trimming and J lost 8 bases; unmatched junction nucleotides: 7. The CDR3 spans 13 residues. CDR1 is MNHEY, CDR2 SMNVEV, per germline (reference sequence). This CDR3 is CASSSQQGTGYTF. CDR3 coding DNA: TGTGCCAGCAGTTCCCAACAGGGGACGGGCTACACCTTC.

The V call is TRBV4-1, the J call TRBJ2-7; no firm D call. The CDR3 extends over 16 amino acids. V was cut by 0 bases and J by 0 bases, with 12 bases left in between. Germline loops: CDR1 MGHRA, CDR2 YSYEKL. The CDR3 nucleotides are TGCGCCAGCAGCCAAGATGCCGTGACACTCTCCTACGAGCAGTACTTC. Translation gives CASSQDAVTLSYEQYF.

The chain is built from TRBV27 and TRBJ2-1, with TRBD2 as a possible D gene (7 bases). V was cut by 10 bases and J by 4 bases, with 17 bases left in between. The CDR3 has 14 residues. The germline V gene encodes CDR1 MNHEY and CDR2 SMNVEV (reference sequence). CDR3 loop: CATRGGELYNEQFF. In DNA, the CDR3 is TGTGCCACGCGCGGGGGCGAATTATACAATGAGCAGTTCTTC.